This T cell receptor (beta chain) was obtained from a study of T cells in Graves' hyperthyroidism and ophthalmopathy. Broader study findings: Ophthalmopathy prediction by the model preceded onset by a median approximately six months. Most thyroid clonotypes expanded above 0.001 appeared in blood too. The authors' 13 V-J model separated ophthalmopathy from stable hyperthyroidism.

The CDR3 has 16 amino acids. The germline V gene has CDR1 MNHEY and CDR2 SVGAGI. V was cut by 0 bases and J by 2 bases, with 13 bases left in between. Amplification targeted TCR beta CDR3 regions from RNA transcripts. Using the HTBI primer set, a first-round RT-PCR was run on the TCR CDR3. Each CDR3 protein gets one entry after TCRdb re-called the multiplex PCR reads with MiXCR. The sample holds around 520,000 distinct CDR3 sequences, under 15% seen once. This clonotype has at least ten counts. Antigen unknown. Diagnostic assessment was based on clinical symptoms, serum thyroxine and TRAb, thyroid ultrasound and orbital computed tomography.

Material: blood. The rearrangement links TRBV6-5 to TRBJ1-1; no definite D call. This sequence was found in a woman between 18 and 29 years old with Graves' hyperthyroidism. The DNA of the CDR3 is TGTGCCAGCAGTTACTCGAGCCGGGGAGTCAACACTGAAGCTTTCTTT. Translated: CASSYSSRGVNTEAFF.